This T cell receptor beta chain was found in a study of neurological immune-mediated disorders. MiXCR, run by TCRdb on the 5' RACE reads, gives a single entry per CDR3 protein. The table lists approximately 50,000 distinct CDR3 sequences, about 3% of them singletons. This TCR derives from a middle-aged man with multiple sclerosis. Sequencing was performed on PBMCs.

The CDR3 DNA is TGTGCCTGGAGTATAGGGACTGAAGCTTTCTTT. Its protein is CAWSIGTEAFF. V is TRBV30 and J is TRBJ1-1, with D unclear. Germline V gives CDR1 GTSNPN, CDR2 SVGIG (reference sequence). This CDR3 is built from 11 residues. V dropped 2 bases and J dropped 5 bases, with 6 bases sitting between them.